There are a few counts of the clone carrying this T cell receptor (beta chain). Its matching antigen is unknown. V was pared by 4 bases and J by 7 bases, with 15 bases between. Germline assignment: CDR1 SGHRS and CDR2 YFSETQ. This CDR3 is built from 14 residues. The data were obtained in a study of identical twins. From the 5' RACE reads, TCRdb called clonotypes with MiXCR, one entry per CDR3 protein. The data show 1.5 million to 2 million distinct CDR3 sequences, about 30% seen once. Study results and caveats: A cross-sectional statistical analysis, not follow-up of the same donors, supported the conclusions. For monozygotic twins, models underestimated out-of-frame TCR alpha sharing. It was possible that invariant MAIT and iNKT cells partly confounded the zero-insertion analyses.

The gene calls are TRBV5-1 and TRBJ2-1; weak D call: TRBD1 (6 bases). This receptor was identified in a newborn girl in good health. The sample comprised cord blood. The CDR3 here is CASSISRGGNEQFF. The CDR3 DNA sequence: TGCGCCAGCAGCATCTCCAGGGGCGGGAATGAGCAGTTCTTC.